This T cell receptor (beta chain) was identified during a study of cytomegalovirus exposure and HLA in healthy donors. The CDR3 length is 19 residues. The table lists this clone with a few counts. A multiplex PCR was run with 60 Vbeta primers and 13 Jbeta primers. The table came from immunoSEQ multiplex PCR; TCRdb's copy has only in-frame clones and leaves some out. The data contain 130,000 or so clones, 72% of them singletons. The TCR originated in a middle-aged man in good health and CMV-seropositive. Material: PBMCs. The chain couples TRBV21-1 to TRBJ2-7; the DNA was not compared with TRBD1, the D call given in the table. TRBV21-1 is annotated as a pseudogene. CDR3 region: CASSREKTTGCLLSYEQYF. CDR3 coding DNA: TGTGCCAGCAGCCGGGAGAAGACGACAGGGTGTCTCCTCTCCTACGAGCAGTACTTC.